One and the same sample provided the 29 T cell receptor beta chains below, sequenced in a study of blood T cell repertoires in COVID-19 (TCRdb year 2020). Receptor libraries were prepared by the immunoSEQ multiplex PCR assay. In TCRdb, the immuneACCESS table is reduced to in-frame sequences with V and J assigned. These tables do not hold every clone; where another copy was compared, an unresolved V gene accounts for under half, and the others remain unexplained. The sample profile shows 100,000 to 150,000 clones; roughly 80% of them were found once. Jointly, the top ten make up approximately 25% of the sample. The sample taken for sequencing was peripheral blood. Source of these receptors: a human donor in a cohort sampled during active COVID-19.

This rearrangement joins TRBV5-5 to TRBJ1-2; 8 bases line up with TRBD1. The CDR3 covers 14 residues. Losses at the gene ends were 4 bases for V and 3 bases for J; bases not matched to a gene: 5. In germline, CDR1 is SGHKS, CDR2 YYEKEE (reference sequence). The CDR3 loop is CASSPGQGYYGYTF. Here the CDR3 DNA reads TGTGCCAGCAGCCCCGGACAGGGCTACTATGGCTACACCTTC.

CDR3 coding DNA: TGTGCCAGCAGTTCCAACCGGCAGGGTTATGAGCAGTTCTTC. Its translation is CASSSNRQGYEQFF. The chain recombines TRBV6-6 with TRBJ2-1, with D perhaps matching TRBD1 (5 bases). The ends were cut back, 4 bases at V and 8 bases at J, with 15 bases in the middle. This CDR3 has 14 amino acids. Germline V CDR1 and CDR2: MNHNY, SVGAGI (reference sequence).

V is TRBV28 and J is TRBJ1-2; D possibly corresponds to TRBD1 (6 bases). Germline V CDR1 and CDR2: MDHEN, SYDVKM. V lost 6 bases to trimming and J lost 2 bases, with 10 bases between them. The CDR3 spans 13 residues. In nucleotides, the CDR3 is TGTGCCAGCAGACCGCAGGGGAACTATGGCTACACCTTC. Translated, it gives CASRPQGNYGYTF.

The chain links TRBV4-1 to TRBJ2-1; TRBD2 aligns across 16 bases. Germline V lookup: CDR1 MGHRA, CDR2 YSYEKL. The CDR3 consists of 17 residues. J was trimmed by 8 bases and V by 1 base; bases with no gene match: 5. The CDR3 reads CASSQGPGTSGGDEQFF. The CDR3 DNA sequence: TGCGCCAGCAGCCAAGGCCCGGGGACTAGCGGGGGGGATGAGCAGTTCTTC.

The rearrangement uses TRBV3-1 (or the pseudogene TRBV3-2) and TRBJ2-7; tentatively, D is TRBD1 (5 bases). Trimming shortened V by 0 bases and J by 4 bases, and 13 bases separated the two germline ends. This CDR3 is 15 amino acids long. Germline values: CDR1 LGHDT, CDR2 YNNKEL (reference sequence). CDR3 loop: CASSQDGAGVYEQYF. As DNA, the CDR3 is TGTGCCAGCAGCCAAGATGGGGCAGGAGTGTACGAGCAGTACTTC.

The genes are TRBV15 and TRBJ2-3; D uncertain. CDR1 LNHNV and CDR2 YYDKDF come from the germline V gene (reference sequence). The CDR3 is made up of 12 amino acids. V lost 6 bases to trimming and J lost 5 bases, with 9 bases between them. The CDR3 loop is CATSLYQDTQYF. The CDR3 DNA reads TGTGCCACCAGTCTATACCAAGATACGCAGTATTTT. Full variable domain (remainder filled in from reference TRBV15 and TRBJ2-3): DAMVIQNPRYQVTQFGKPVTLSCSQTLNHNVMYWYQQKSSQAPKLLFHYYDKDFNNEADTPDNFQSRRPNTSFCFLDIRSPGLGDTAMYLCATSLYQDTQYFGPGTRLTVL.

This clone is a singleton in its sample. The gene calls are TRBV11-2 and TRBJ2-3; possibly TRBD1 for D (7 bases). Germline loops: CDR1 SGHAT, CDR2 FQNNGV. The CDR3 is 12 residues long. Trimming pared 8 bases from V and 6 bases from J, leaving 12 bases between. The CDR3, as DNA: TGTGCCAGCGGAGGGGGCGCGGATACGCAGTATTTT. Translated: CASGGGADTQYF. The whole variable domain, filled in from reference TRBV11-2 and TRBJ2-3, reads EAGVAQSPRYKIIEKRQSVAFWCNPISGHATLYWYQQILGQGPKLLIQFQNNGVVDDSQLPKDRFSAERLKGVDSTLKIQPAKLEDSAVYLCASGGGADTQYFGPGTRLTVL.

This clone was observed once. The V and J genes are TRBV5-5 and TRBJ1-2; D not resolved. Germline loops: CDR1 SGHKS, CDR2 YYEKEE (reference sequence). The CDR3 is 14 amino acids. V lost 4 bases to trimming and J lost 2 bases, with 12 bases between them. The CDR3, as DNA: TGTGCCAGCAGCCCAACGCCCAGGAACTATGGCTACACCTTC. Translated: CASSPTPRNYGYTF.

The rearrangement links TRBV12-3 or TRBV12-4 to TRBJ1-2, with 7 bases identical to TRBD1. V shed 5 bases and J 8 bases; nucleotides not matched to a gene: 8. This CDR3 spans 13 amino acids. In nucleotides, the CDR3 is TGTGCCAGCAGTCACAGGGGCCCTGGGGGCTACACCTTC. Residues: CASSHRGPGGYTF.

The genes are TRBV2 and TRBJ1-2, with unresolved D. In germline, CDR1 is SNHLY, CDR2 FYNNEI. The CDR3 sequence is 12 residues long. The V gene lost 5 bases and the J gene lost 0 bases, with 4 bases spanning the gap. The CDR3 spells CASSPANYGYTF. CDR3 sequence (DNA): TGTGCCAGCAGTCCAGCTAACTATGGCTACACCTTC.

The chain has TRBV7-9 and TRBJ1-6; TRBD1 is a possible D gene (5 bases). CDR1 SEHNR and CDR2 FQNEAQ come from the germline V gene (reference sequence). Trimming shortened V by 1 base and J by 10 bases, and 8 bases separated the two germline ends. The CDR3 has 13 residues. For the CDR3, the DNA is TGTGCCAGCAGCTTAGGGGGGGGATCACCCCTCCACTTT. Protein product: CASSLGGGSPLHF.

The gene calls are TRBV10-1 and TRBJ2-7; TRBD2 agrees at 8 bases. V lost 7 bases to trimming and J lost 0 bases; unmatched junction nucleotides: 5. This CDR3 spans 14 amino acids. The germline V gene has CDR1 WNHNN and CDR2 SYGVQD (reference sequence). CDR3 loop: CASNGLAGSYEQYF. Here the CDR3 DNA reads TGCGCCAGCAATGGGCTAGCGGGCTCCTACGAGCAGTACTTC.

CDR3 protein: CASSFFFRRRGITEAFF. For the CDR3, the DNA is TGTGCCAGCAGTTTTTTCTTCAGGCGAAGGGGGATCACTGAAGCTTTCTTT. The chain has TRBV28 and TRBJ1-1; D possibly corresponds to TRBD1 (6 bases). Trimming removed 3 bases from V and 4 bases from J, with 21 bases in between. Looked up from germline, CDR1 is MDHEN and CDR2 is SYDVKM. There are 17 residues in the CDR3.

The CDR3 loop reads CASSWRQAYNEQFF. For the CDR3, the DNA is TGTGCCAGCAGCTGGAGACAGGCCTACAATGAGCAGTTCTTC. This chain connects TRBV7-2 to TRBJ2-1; perhaps TRBD1 as D (6 bases). The CDR3 runs 14 residues. The germline CDR1 and CDR2 sequences are SGHTA and FQGNSA. V lost 4 bases and J lost 2, with 9 bases in between. Supplemented by reference TRBV7-2 and TRBJ2-1, the full variable domain reads GAGVSQSPSNKVTEKGKDVELRCDPISGHTALYWYRQSLGQGLEFLIYFQGNSAPDKSGLPSDRFSAERTGGSVSTLTIQRTQQEDSAVYLCASSWRQAYNEQFFGPGTRLTVL.

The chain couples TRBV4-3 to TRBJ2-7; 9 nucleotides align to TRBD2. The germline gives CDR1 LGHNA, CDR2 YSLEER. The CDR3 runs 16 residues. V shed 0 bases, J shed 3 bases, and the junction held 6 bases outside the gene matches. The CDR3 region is CASSQDLRSGSYEQYF. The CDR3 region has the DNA TGCGCCAGCAGCCAAGATCTTCGTAGCGGGAGCTACGAGCAGTACTTC.

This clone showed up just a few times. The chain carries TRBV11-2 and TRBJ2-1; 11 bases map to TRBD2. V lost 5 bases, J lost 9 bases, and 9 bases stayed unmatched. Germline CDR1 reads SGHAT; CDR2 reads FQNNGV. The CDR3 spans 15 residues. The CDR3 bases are TGTGCCAGCAGCCAGGGGGGACTAGCGGCTCCTGAGCAGTTCTTC. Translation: CASSQGGLAAPEQFF.

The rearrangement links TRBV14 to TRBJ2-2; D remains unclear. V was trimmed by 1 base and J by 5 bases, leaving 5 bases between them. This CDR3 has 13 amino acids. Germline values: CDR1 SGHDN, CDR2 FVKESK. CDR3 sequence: CASSQALTGELFF. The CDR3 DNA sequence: TGTGCCAGCAGCCAAGCTCTTACCGGGGAGCTGTTTTTT.

CDR3 in amino acids: CASSERGTSGRAYGANVLTF. The CDR3 DNA follows: TGTGCCAGCAGTGAAAGAGGGACTAGCGGGAGGGCCTACGGGGCCAACGTCCTGACTTTC. J is TRBJ2-6 and V is TRBV2; 16 nucleotides align to TRBD2. The CDR3 loop spans 20 amino acids. CDR1 and CDR2 (germline): SNHLY, FYNNEI. J lost 4 bases, V lost 2 bases, and 8 bases had no gene match.

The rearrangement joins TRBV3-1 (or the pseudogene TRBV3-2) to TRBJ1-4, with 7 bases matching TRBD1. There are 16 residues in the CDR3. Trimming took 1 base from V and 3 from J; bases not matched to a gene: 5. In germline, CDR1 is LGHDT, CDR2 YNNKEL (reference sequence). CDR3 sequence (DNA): TGTGCCAGCAGCCAAGGACAGACAGGGCCTAATGAAAAACTGTTTTTT. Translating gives CASSQGQTGPNEKLFF.

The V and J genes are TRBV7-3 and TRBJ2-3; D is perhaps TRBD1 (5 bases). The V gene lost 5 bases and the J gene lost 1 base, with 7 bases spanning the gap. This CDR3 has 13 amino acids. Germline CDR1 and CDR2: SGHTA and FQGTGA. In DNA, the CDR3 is TGTGCCAGCAGCCCACAGGGCACAGATACGCAGTATTTT. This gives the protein CASSPQGTDTQYF.

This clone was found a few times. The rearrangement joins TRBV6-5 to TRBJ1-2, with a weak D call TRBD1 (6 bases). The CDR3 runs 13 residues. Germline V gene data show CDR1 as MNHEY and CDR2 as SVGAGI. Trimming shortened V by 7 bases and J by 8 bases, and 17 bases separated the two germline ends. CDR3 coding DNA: TGTGCCAGCACCCCCACAGGGAAGCGCGGCTACACCTTC. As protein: CASTPTGKRGYTF.

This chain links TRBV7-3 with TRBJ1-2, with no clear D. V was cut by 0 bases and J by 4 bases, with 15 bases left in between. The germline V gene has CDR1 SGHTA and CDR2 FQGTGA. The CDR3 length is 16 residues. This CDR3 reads CASSLTSSNSPYGYTF. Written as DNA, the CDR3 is TGTGCCAGCAGCTTAACCTCGTCCAACAGCCCCTATGGCTACACCTTC.

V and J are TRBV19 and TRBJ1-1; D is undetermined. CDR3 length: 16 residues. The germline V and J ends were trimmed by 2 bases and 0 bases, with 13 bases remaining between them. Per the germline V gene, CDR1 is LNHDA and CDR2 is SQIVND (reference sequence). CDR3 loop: CASSITWRVLNTEAFF. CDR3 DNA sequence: TGTGCCAGTAGTATAACGTGGAGGGTCTTGAACACTGAAGCTTTCTTT. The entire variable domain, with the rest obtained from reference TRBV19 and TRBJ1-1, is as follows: DGGITQSPKYLFRKEGQNVTLSCEQNLNHDAMYWYRQDPGQGLRLIYYSQIVNDFQKGDIAEGYSVSREKKESFPLTVTSAQKNPTAFYLCASSITWRVLNTEAFFGQGTRLTVV.

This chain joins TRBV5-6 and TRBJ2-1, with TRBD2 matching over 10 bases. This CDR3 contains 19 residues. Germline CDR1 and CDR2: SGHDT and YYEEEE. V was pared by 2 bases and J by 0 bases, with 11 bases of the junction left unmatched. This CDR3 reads CASSFSGSGRYSSYNEQFF. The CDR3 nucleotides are TGTGCCAGCAGCTTTTCGGGTAGCGGGAGGTACAGCTCCTACAATGAGCAGTTCTTC. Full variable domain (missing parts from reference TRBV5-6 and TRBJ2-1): DAGVTQSPTHLIKTRGQQVTLRCSPKSGHDTVSWYQQALGQGPQFIFQYYEEEERQRGNFPDRFSGHQFPNYSSELNVNALLLGDSALYLCASSFSGSGRYSSYNEQFFGPGTRLTVL.

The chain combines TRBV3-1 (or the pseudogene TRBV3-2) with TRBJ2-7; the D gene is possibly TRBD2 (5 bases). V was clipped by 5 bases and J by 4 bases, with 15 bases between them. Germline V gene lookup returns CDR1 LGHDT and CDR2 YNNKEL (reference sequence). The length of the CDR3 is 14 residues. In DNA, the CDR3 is TGTGCCAGCAGCTATGGGGTCGGGGAATACGAGCAGTACTTC. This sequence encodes CASSYGVGEYEQYF.

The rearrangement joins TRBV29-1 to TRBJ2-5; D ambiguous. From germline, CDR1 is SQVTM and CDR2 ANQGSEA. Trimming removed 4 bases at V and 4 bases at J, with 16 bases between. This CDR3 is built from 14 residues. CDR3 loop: CSVGFQAPPETQYF. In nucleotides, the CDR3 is TGCAGCGTTGGTTTCCAGGCTCCCCCAGAGACCCAGTACTTC.

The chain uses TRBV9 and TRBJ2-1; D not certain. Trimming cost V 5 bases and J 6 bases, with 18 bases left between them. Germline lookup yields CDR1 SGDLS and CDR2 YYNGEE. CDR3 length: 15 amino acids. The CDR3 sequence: CASRKDTHPLNEQFF. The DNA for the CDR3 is TGTGCCAGCAGGAAAGACACCCATCCCCTCAATGAGCAGTTCTTC.

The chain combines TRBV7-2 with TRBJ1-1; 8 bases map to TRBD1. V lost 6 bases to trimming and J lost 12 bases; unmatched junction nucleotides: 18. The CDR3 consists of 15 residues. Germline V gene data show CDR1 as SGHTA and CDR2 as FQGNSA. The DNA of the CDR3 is TGTGCCAGCAGACCTAGACATGATCCGACAGGGGAAACTTTCTTT. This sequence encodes CASRPRHDPTGETFF. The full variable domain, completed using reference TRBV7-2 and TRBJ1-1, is GAGVSQSPSNKVTEKGKDVELRCDPISGHTALYWYRQSLGQGLEFLIYFQGNSAPDKSGLPSDRFSAERTGGSVSTLTIQRTQQEDSAVYLCASRPRHDPTGETFFGQGTRLTVV.

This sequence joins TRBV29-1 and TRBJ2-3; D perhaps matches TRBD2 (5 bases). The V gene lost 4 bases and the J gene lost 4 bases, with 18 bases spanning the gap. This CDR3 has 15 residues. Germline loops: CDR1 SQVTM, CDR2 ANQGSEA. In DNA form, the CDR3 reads TGCAGCGTTGGTGGGGTTGCGGGCGAGGCAGATACGCAGTATTTT. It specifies CSVGGVAGEADTQYF.